Shown below are 24 T cell receptor beta chains from a single sample sequenced in a study of blood T cell repertoires in COVID-19. Generated by immunoSEQ multiplex PCR, the TCRdb table keeps only in-frame clones and is missing some. In the table there are 200,000 to 300,000 clones, 75% to 90% of which are singletons. The sample taken for sequencing was PBMCs or T cells enriched from blood (not recorded which). All receptors come from a man in his forties or fifties who had been exposed to COVID-19.

This chain connects TRBV7-3 to TRBJ1-3; D is ambiguous. The CDR3 sequence is 13 residues long. Germline V gene sequence: CDR1 SGHTA, CDR2 FQGTGA. Trimming cost V 2 bases and J 8 bases, with 10 bases left between them. The CDR3 is CASSLGRTDTIYF. In nucleotides, the CDR3 is TGTGCCAGCAGCTTAGGTCGTACGGACACCATATATTTT.

This chain uses TRBV3-1 (or the pseudogene TRBV3-2) with TRBJ2-1; D gene ambiguous. Germline V gene sequence: CDR1 LGHDT, CDR2 YNNKEL (reference sequence). This CDR3 is built from 11 residues. V was trimmed by 4 bases and J by 6 bases, leaving 4 bases between them. CDR3 bases: TGTGCCAGCAGCCGGGCCAATGAGCAGTTCTTC. Its protein product is CASSRANEQFF.

The chain links TRBV7-9 to TRBJ1-4; 11 bases fit TRBD1. From germline, CDR1 is SEHNR and CDR2 FQNEAQ (reference sequence). This CDR3 has 14 amino acids. After removal of 5 bases from V and 11 bases from J, the junction contained 7 bases not matched to a gene. In DNA, the CDR3 is TGTGCCAGCAGCCCCGGACAGGGGGCGGAGAAACTGTTTTTT. This encodes CASSPGQGAEKLFF.

The chain links TRBV24-1 to TRBJ2-7; 9 bases are a match to TRBD1. The germline V gene encodes CDR1 KGHDR and CDR2 SFDVKD. The CDR3 sequence is 15 residues long. V lost 4 bases to trimming and J lost 6 bases; unmatched junction nucleotides: 9. For the CDR3, the DNA is TGTGCCACCAGTGACCCGACAGGGGGGTCAGCCGAGCAGTACTTC. It is translated as CATSDPTGGSAEQYF.

The chain is built from TRBV2 and TRBJ2-3; 7 bases match TRBD1. V shed 9 bases and J 3 bases; nucleotides not matched to a gene: 12. This CDR3 is 15 amino acids long. The V gene's germline CDR1 is SNHLY and CDR2 FYNNEI. In DNA form, the CDR3 reads TGTGCCAGTGAGACCCAGGGGGTCGGGACAGATACGCAGTATTTT. This translates into CASETQGVGTDTQYF.

The V gene is TRBV7-9, the J gene TRBJ2-7, with 10 bases aligning to TRBD2. This CDR3 is built from 17 residues. CDR1 and CDR2 from the germline V gene are SEHNR and FQNEAQ (reference sequence). Trimming took 3 bases from V and 2 from J; bases not matched to a gene: 10. CDR3: CASSFLERGGPTYEQYF. DNA of the CDR3: TGTGCCAGCAGCTTCCTCGAGCGGGGGGGTCCAACCTACGAGCAGTACTTC.

The chain links TRBV5-8 to TRBJ2-3, with 9 nucleotides matching TRBD2. In germline, CDR1 is SGHTS, CDR2 YDEGEE. Trimming at V came to 0 bases and at J to 4 bases, leaving 6 bases not matched to a gene. The CDR3 extends over 16 amino acids. The CDR3 DNA is TGTGCCAGCAGCTTGGGGACTAGCGCTTCCCCAGATACGCAGTATTTT. Translated, it gives CASSLGTSASPDTQYF.

CDR3 sequence: CASSAARRDAIYF. In DNA form, the CDR3 reads TGCGCCAGCAGCGCAGCCCGCAGGGATGCCATATATTTT. The chain has TRBV5-1 and TRBJ1-3; perhaps TRBD1 as D (5 bases). The CDR3 spans 13 residues. Germline V lookup: CDR1 SGHRS, CDR2 YFSETQ. V lost 4 bases, J lost 11 bases, and 16 bases lay in between.

This clone was seen only once. The chain carries TRBV11-2 and TRBJ1-3; the D gene is possibly TRBD1 (6 bases). Trimming left V 5 bases short and J 2 bases short, with 10 bases between. Germline loops: CDR1 SGHAT, CDR2 FQNNGV. The CDR3 has 14 amino acids. The CDR3 spells CASSQQGAGNTIYF. In DNA form, the CDR3 reads TGTGCCAGCAGCCAACAGGGTGCTGGAAACACCATATATTTT.

This clone was seen just once. The chain has TRBV5-6 and TRBJ2-1; maybe TRBD1 (5 bases). The CDR3 totals 17 residues. Germline loops: CDR1 SGHDT, CDR2 YYEEEE. Trimming pared 1 base from V and 4 bases from J, leaving 18 bases between. DNA of the CDR3: TGTGCCAGCAGCTTGAGTACAGGCAACCGAAGGTACAATGAGCAGTTCTTC. This translates into CASSLSTGNRRYNEQFF.

The chain couples TRBV7-9 to TRBJ1-1, with D hard to call. In germline, CDR1 is SEHNR, CDR2 FQNEAQ (reference sequence). V was pared by 4 bases and J by 11 bases, with 8 bases between. The CDR3 loop spans 10 amino acids. The CDR3 reads CASSYYEAFF. In nucleotides, the CDR3 is TGTGCCAGCAGCTACTACGAGGCTTTCTTT.

The V call is TRBV5-1, the J call TRBJ2-3; 7 nucleotides align to TRBD1. The CDR3 covers 14 residues. V shed 4 bases and J 5 bases; nucleotides not matched to a gene: 7. Germline values: CDR1 SGHRS, CDR2 YFSETQ. CDR3 amino acids: CASSLRQGLDTQYF. In DNA form, the CDR3 reads TGCGCCAGCAGCCTCAGACAGGGATTAGATACGCAGTATTTT.

V gene TRBV11-2 combines with J gene TRBJ2-1; maybe TRBD1 (5 bases). V was clipped by 1 base and J by 4 bases, with 11 bases between them. Germline CDR1 and CDR2: SGHAT and FQNNGV. This CDR3 contains 15 residues. The CDR3 protein is CASSLVPDSYNEQFF. The CDR3 nucleotides read TGTGCCAGCAGCTTAGTGCCCGACAGTTACAATGAGCAGTTCTTC.

The chain links TRBV2 to TRBJ1-1; D gene ambiguous. V was pared by 2 bases and J by 4 bases, with 8 bases between. CDR3 length: 13 amino acids. Looked up from germline, CDR1 is SNHLY and CDR2 is FYNNEI. The DNA for the CDR3 is TGTGCCAGCAGTGAACGGTCGGGCACTGAAGCTTTCTTT. It translates to CASSERSGTEAFF.

For this clone: A read error may produce the germline difference seen at one junction end. The J gene is TRBJ2-3, the V gene TRBV6-5; 9 nucleotides agree with TRBD1. The germline gives CDR1 MNHEY, CDR2 SVGAGI. CDR3 length: 13 amino acids. The CDR3 nucleotides read TGTGCCAGCAGTCCGGGAAGGGACAGGGTATTGGGTTTT. Encoded protein: CASSPGRDRVLGF.

The CDR3 DNA sequence: TGTGCCAGCAGCACTAGCGGGAGCGGCGGGGAGCTGTTTTTT. Its protein product is CASSTSGSGGELFF. The chain joins TRBV21-1 to TRBJ2-2; TRBD2 was called by the table and not checked on the DNA. TRBV21-1 corresponds to a pseudogene. The CDR3 spans 14 residues.

This clone has only one observation. The chain is built from TRBV2 and TRBJ1-2, with TRBD1 matching over 7 bases. Trimming took 8 bases from V and 1 from J; bases not matched to a gene: 7. This CDR3 spans 14 amino acids. CDR1 is SNHLY, CDR2 FYNNEI, per germline. Here the CDR3 reads CASPAQGSNYGYTF. Here the CDR3 DNA reads TGTGCCAGCCCTGCACAGGGGAGTAACTATGGCTACACCTTC.

The gene calls are TRBV6-5 and TRBJ1-1; a possible D gene is TRBD1 (6 bases). CDR1 and CDR2 (germline): MNHEY, SVGAGI. This CDR3 comprises 14 residues. Trimming removed 7 bases from V and 1 base from J, with 13 bases in between. CDR3 sequence reads: CASISTGPNTEAFF. As DNA, the CDR3 is TGTGCCAGCATTTCGACAGGTCCGAACACTGAAGCTTTCTTT.

The chain combines TRBV11-2 with TRBJ1-6; D uncertain. Trimming removed 1 base from V and 10 bases from J, with 8 bases in between. Germline V gene data show CDR1 as SGHAT and CDR2 as FQNNGV. CDR3 length: 13 residues. The CDR3 sequence is CASSLVANSPLHF. The CDR3, as DNA: TGTGCCAGCAGCTTAGTCGCGAACTCACCCCTCCACTTT.

The chain is built from TRBV5-1 and TRBJ1-1; unclear D gene. The germline CDR1 and CDR2 sequences are SGHRS and YFSETQ. The CDR3 is made up of 14 amino acids. V dropped 2 bases and J dropped 4 bases, with 12 bases sitting between them. The CDR3 nucleotides read TGCGCCAGCAGCTTTGAGGGAAAAGTCACTGAAGCTTTCTTT. This codes for CASSFEGKVTEAFF.

This clone has more than one count but fewer than ten. CDR3 protein: CASSYLEPGGLATNEKLFF. The DNA of the CDR3 is TGTGCCAGCAGCTACCTCGAACCAGGGGGGTTAGCAACTAATGAAAAACTGTTTTTT. The chain recombines TRBV7-9 with TRBJ1-4; 7 bases map to TRBD1. Trimming at V came to 4 bases and at J to 0 bases, leaving 14 bases not matched to a gene. Per the germline V gene, CDR1 is SEHNR and CDR2 is FQNEAQ (reference sequence). The CDR3 loop spans 19 amino acids.

This sequence joins TRBV4-1 and TRBJ1-2; 8 positions agree with TRBD1. V was clipped by 1 base and J by 5 bases; unmatched bases: 6. There are 15 residues in the CDR3. Germline V lookup: CDR1 MGHRA, CDR2 YSYEKL. The CDR3 reads CASSQALTGGYGYTF. CDR3 DNA sequence: TGCGCCAGCAGCCAAGCCTTAACAGGGGGGTATGGCTACACCTTC.

The chain is built from TRBV7-9 and TRBJ2-7, with D hard to call. This CDR3 is 12 amino acids long. V was pared by 5 bases and J by 6 bases, with 11 bases between. From germline, CDR1 is SEHNR and CDR2 FQNEAQ (reference sequence). The CDR3 sequence is CASSVDISEQYV. The DNA of the CDR3 is TGTGCCAGCAGCGTAGACATCAGCGAGCAGTACGTC.

In this sample, this clone turned up once. This chain connects TRBV28 to TRBJ1-6; 9 bases map to TRBD1. Per the germline V gene, CDR1 is MDHEN and CDR2 is SYDVKM. The ends lost 6 bases at V and 3 bases at J; junction bases unmatched: 6. The CDR3 covers 16 residues. CDR3 nucleotides: TGTGCCAGCAGCGACCAGGGACAGGGCTATAATTCACCCCTCCACTTT. It encodes CASSDQGQGYNSPLHF.